A selection of T cell receptor beta chains follows, all from one sample in a study of T cells in Graves' hyperthyroidism and ophthalmopathy. TCRdb recomputed calls from the multiplex PCR reads with MiXCR, one row per CDR3 protein. The table records around 400,000 distinct CDR3 sequences, about 15% of them present only once. Sequencing input: blood. Receptors were obtained from a woman aged 60-75 years with Graves' ophthalmopathy. Each CDR3 is given with its conserved first and last residue. D genes are given only for firm matches. Expanded clones are given a class, and other clones once, few, many or no size at all.

V gene: TRBV28
J gene: TRBJ1-5
clone size: many
D gene: -
CDR3 protein: CASSLGARNQPQHF
CDR3 DNA: TGTGCCAGCAGTTTAGGCGCTAGGAATCAGCCCCAGCATTTT

V gene: TRBV19
J gene: TRBJ2-1
clone size: few
D gene: -
CDR3 protein: CASSEGPDSYNEQFF
CDR3 DNA: TGTGCCAGTAGTGAGGGGCCTGATTCCTACAATGAGCAGTTCTTC

V gene: TRBV7-7
J gene: TRBJ2-7
clone size: -
D gene: TRBD1
CDR3 protein: CANIRTGIYEQYF
CDR3 DNA: TGTGCCAACATTAGGACAGGGATCTACGAGCAGTACTTC

V gene: TRBV18
J gene: TRBJ2-7
clone size: many
D gene: -
CDR3 protein: CASSPNLSYEQYF
CDR3 DNA: TGTGCCAGCTCACCCAATCTCTCCTACGAGCAGTACTTC

V gene: TRBV6-1
J gene: TRBJ2-5
clone size: -
D gene: TRBD2
CDR3 protein: CASSPSTSGSSQETQYF
CDR3 DNA: TGTGCCAGCAGTCCCAGTACTAGCGGGAGTAGTCAAGAGACCCAGTACTTC

V gene: TRBV20-1
J gene: TRBJ1-5
clone size: many
D gene: -
CDR3 protein: CSVPLAGLSNQPQHF
CDR3 DNA: TGCAGTGTCCCGTTAGCCGGGCTTAGCAATCAGCCCCAGCATTTT

V gene: TRBV20-1
J gene: TRBJ2-5
clone size: few
D gene: TRBD1
CDR3 protein: CSAELGTDQETQYF
CDR3 DNA: TGCAGTGCTGAGCTGGGGACAGATCAAGAGACCCAGTACTTC

V gene: TRBV5-1
J gene: TRBJ2-5
clone size: -
D gene: -
CDR3 protein: CASSLVGFQETQYF
CDR3 DNA: TGCGCCAGCAGCTTGGTTGGCTTCCAAGAGACCCAGTACTTC

V gene: TRBV28
J gene: TRBJ2-7
clone size: -
D gene: TRBD2
CDR3 protein: CASRALAGGYEQYF
CDR3 DNA: TGTGCCAGCAGAGCCCTAGCGGGTGGCTACGAGCAGTACTTC

V gene: TRBV4-2
J gene: TRBJ1-6
clone size: -
D gene: -
CDR3 protein: CASSQEKGGNSPLHF
CDR3 DNA: TGTGCCAGCAGCCAAGAGAAGGGTGGGAATTCACCCCTCCACTTT

V gene: TRBV6-1
J gene: TRBJ1-5
clone size: -
D gene: -
CDR3 protein: CASTYSSNQPQHF
CDR3 DNA: TGTGCCAGCACCTACAGCTCAAATCAGCCCCAGCATTTT

V gene: TRBV29-1
J gene: TRBJ2-5
clone size: few
D gene: -
CDR3 protein: CSVDDSQETQYF
CDR3 DNA: TGCAGCGTTGATGACAGCCAAGAGACCCAGTACTTC

V gene: TRBV20-1
J gene: TRBJ1-3
clone size: -
D gene: -
CDR3 protein: CSATTSSGNTIYF
CDR3 DNA: TGCAGTGCTACGACGAGCTCTGGAAACACCATATATTTT

V gene: TRBV28
J gene: TRBJ1-2
clone size: many
D gene: -
CDR3 protein: CASSQRRLLNYGYTF
CDR3 DNA: TGTGCCAGCAGCCAAAGGAGACTTCTGAACTATGGCTACACCTTC

V gene: TRBV28
J gene: TRBJ2-7
clone size: many
D gene: -
CDR3 protein: CASSRLYEQYF
CDR3 DNA: TGTGCCAGCAGTCGTCTGTACGAGCAGTACTTC

V gene: TRBV6-1
J gene: TRBJ2-5
clone size: -
D gene: TRBD2
CDR3 protein: CASSTPWSGSSGQETQYF
CDR3 DNA: TGTGCCAGCAGCACCCCCTGGTCCGGGTCTAGCGGGCAAGAGACCCAGTACTTC

V gene: TRBV6-1
J gene: TRBJ2-1
clone size: -
D gene: -
CDR3 protein: CASSVSTGNEQFF
CDR3 DNA: TGTGCCAGCAGTGTCTCCACGGGGAATGAGCAGTTCTTC

V gene: TRBV2
J gene: TRBJ2-3
clone size: many
D gene: -
CDR3 protein: CASGTRGPPGTQYF
CDR3 DNA: TGTGCCAGCGGGACAAGGGGCCCTCCCGGTACGCAGTATTTT

V gene: TRBV11-2
J gene: TRBJ2-1
clone size: once
D gene: -
CDR3 protein: CASSRTAEQFF
CDR3 DNA: TGTGCCAGCAGCAGGACAGCCGAGCAGTTCTTC

V gene: TRBV28
J gene: TRBJ2-1
clone size: many
D gene: -
CDR3 protein: CASSVDTSSYNEQFF
CDR3 DNA: TGTGCCAGCAGTGTCGATACAAGCTCCTACAATGAGCAGTTCTTC

V gene: TRBV9
J gene: TRBJ2-7
clone size: few
D gene: -
CDR3 protein: CASSSRGAGLMEQYF
CDR3 DNA: TGTGCCAGCAGCTCCCGAGGGGCAGGGTTGATGGAGCAGTACTTC

V gene: TRBV20-1
J gene: TRBJ1-5
clone size: many
D gene: -
CDR3 protein: CSAPGGGTGYQPQHF
CDR3 DNA: TGCAGTGCTCCTGGGGGGGGCACCGGCTATCAGCCCCAGCATTTT

V gene: TRBV10-2
J gene: TRBJ1-6
clone size: -
D gene: -
CDR3 protein: CASAETGSYNSPLHF
CDR3 DNA: TGCGCCAGCGCCGAGACAGGCTCCTATAATTCACCCCTCCACTTT

V gene: TRBV19
J gene: TRBJ2-1
clone size: -
D gene: -
CDR3 protein: CASSMERTSYNEQFF
CDR3 DNA: TGTGCCAGTAGTATGGAGCGGACCTCCTACAATGAGCAGTTCTTC

V gene: TRBV25-1
J gene: TRBJ2-2
clone size: -
D gene: -
CDR3 protein: CASSTMYTGELFF
CDR3 DNA: TGTGCCAGCAGTACCATGTACACCGGGGAGCTGTTTTTT

V gene: TRBV28
J gene: TRBJ2-1
clone size: many
D gene: TRBD2
CDR3 protein: CASSSRRTSGSTYNEQFF
CDR3 DNA: TGTGCCAGCAGCTCCCGCCGGACTAGCGGGAGTACCTACAATGAGCAGTTCTTC

V gene: TRBV5-1
J gene: TRBJ2-7
clone size: many
D gene: TRBD2
CDR3 protein: CASSLEGSSGYEQYF
CDR3 DNA: TGCGCCAGCAGCTTGGAGGGGTCTAGCGGGTACGAGCAGTACTTC

V gene: TRBV19
J gene: TRBJ2-1
clone size: few
D gene: TRBD2
CDR3 protein: CASRTVWGSGSSYNEQFF
CDR3 DNA: TGTGCCAGTAGAACCGTCTGGGGTAGCGGGAGCTCCTACAATGAGCAGTTCTTC

V gene: TRBV4-1
J gene: TRBJ2-1
clone size: few
D gene: TRBD1
CDR3 protein: CASSQDEGTGVYNEQFF
CDR3 DNA: TGCGCCAGCAGTCAAGACGAGGGGACAGGGGTCTACAATGAGCAGTTCTTC

V gene: TRBV18
J gene: TRBJ1-5
clone size: few
D gene: -
CDR3 protein: CASSPPGNREQPQHF
CDR3 DNA: TGTGCCAGCTCACCACCGGGAAACAGGGAACAGCCCCAGCATTTT

V gene: TRBV2
J gene: TRBJ2-7
clone size: many
D gene: TRBD2
CDR3 protein: CASRKREGPHEQYF
CDR3 DNA: TGTGCCAGCAGGAAGCGGGAGGGCCCCCACGAGCAGTACTTC

V gene: TRBV20-1
J gene: TRBJ1-3
clone size: few
D gene: TRBD1
CDR3 protein: CSAQGRDSRNTIYF
CDR3 DNA: TGCAGTGCCCAAGGCCGGGACAGTCGAAACACCATATATTTT

V gene: TRBV12-3/TRBV12-4
J gene: TRBJ1-5
clone size: many
D gene: -
CDR3 protein: CASSLSGANNQPQHF
CDR3 DNA: TGTGCCAGCAGTTTATCAGGGGCAAACAATCAGCCCCAGCATTTT

V gene: TRBV7-8
J gene: TRBJ2-7
clone size: many
D gene: TRBD2
CDR3 protein: CASSWGLAGSSYEQYF
CDR3 DNA: TGTGCCAGCAGCTGGGGACTAGCGGGATCGTCATACGAGCAGTACTTC

V gene: TRBV5-1
J gene: TRBJ1-1
clone size: -
D gene: -
CDR3 protein: CASSNGNGQDTEAFF
CDR3 DNA: TGCGCCAGCAGCAATGGGAACGGCCAGGACACTGAAGCTTTCTTT

V gene: TRBV20-1
J gene: TRBJ2-2
clone size: few
D gene: TRBD2
CDR3 protein: CSADLAGGGTGELFF
CDR3 DNA: TGCAGTGCTGATCTAGCGGGAGGGGGCACCGGGGAGCTGTTTTTT

V gene: TRBV3-1
J gene: TRBJ2-7
clone size: many
D gene: TRBD2
CDR3 protein: CASSQGTSRVGEQYF
CDR3 DNA: TGTGCCAGCAGCCAAGGGACTAGCCGAGTGGGTGAGCAGTACTTC

V gene: TRBV28
J gene: TRBJ2-4
clone size: -
D gene: -
CDR3 protein: CASSLVAKNIQYF
CDR3 DNA: TGTGCCAGCAGTCTCGTAGCCAAAAACATTCAGTACTTC

V gene: TRBV5-4
J gene: TRBJ2-3
clone size: -
D gene: -
CDR3 protein: CASSLNRRPDTQYF
CDR3 DNA: TGTGCCAGCAGCTTGAACCGTCGCCCAGATACGCAGTATTTT

V gene: TRBV7-8
J gene: TRBJ1-1
clone size: -
D gene: -
CDR3 protein: CASSLLGGPMNTEAFF
CDR3 DNA: TGTGCCAGCAGCTTACTAGGGGGGCCCATGAACACTGAAGCTTTCTTT

V gene: TRBV19
J gene: TRBJ1-4
clone size: -
D gene: -
CDR3 protein: CATQEGRFEKLFF
CDR3 DNA: TGTGCCACCCAAGAGGGGCGCTTTGAAAAACTGTTTTTT

V gene: TRBV5-1
J gene: TRBJ2-3
clone size: -
D gene: TRBD2
CDR3 protein: CASSLSPLAGGDTQYF
CDR3 DNA: TGCGCCAGCAGCTTGTCTCCTCTAGCGGGAGGAGATACGCAGTATTTT

V gene: TRBV20-1
J gene: TRBJ2-1
clone size: many
D gene: TRBD2
CDR3 protein: CSARWLAGGAEQFF
CDR3 DNA: TGCAGTGCCAGATGGCTAGCGGGAGGGGCTGAGCAGTTCTTC

V gene: TRBV30
J gene: TRBJ1-1
clone size: -
D gene: -
CDR3 protein: CAWSTGVGTEAFF
CDR3 DNA: TGTGCCTGGAGTACGGGGGTAGGGACTGAAGCTTTCTTT

V gene: TRBV19
J gene: TRBJ1-6
clone size: -
D gene: -
CDR3 protein: CASSINREASPLHF
CDR3 DNA: TGTGCCAGTAGTATCAACAGGGAGGCTTCACCCCTCCACTTT

V gene: TRBV20-1
J gene: TRBJ2-7
clone size: many
D gene: -
CDR3 protein: CSAREPALSSYEQYF
CDR3 DNA: TGCAGTGCTAGAGAGCCAGCGCTCAGCTCCTACGAGCAGTACTTC

V gene: TRBV7-2
J gene: TRBJ2-1
clone size: many
D gene: TRBD2
CDR3 protein: CASSSNGLAGGNEQFF
CDR3 DNA: TGTGCCAGCAGCTCTAATGGACTAGCGGGAGGCAATGAGCAGTTCTTC

V gene: TRBV18
J gene: TRBJ2-2
clone size: many
D gene: TRBD1
CDR3 protein: CASSSDRDTGELFF
CDR3 DNA: TGTGCCAGCTCGTCGGACAGGGACACCGGGGAGCTGTTTTTT

V gene: TRBV20-1
J gene: TRBJ2-7
clone size: many
D gene: -
CDR3 protein: CSARELNSYEQYF
CDR3 DNA: TGCAGTGCTAGAGAACTTAACTCCTACGAGCAGTACTTC

V gene: TRBV5-1
J gene: TRBJ1-4
clone size: many
D gene: -
CDR3 protein: CASSYRTGTNEKLFF
CDR3 DNA: TGCGCCAGCAGCTACCGGACTGGAACTAATGAAAAACTGTTTTTT

V gene: TRBV10-3
J gene: TRBJ2-7
clone size: many
D gene: TRBD1
CDR3 protein: CAISAGTGVSYEQYF
CDR3 DNA: TGTGCCATCAGTGCCGGGACAGGGGTCTCCTACGAGCAGTACTTC

V gene: TRBV24-1
J gene: TRBJ2-1
clone size: many
D gene: -
CDR3 protein: CATSDSLKQGSYNEQFF
CDR3 DNA: TGTGCCACCAGTGATTCACTTAAACAGGGCTCCTACAATGAGCAGTTCTTC

V gene: TRBV9
J gene: TRBJ2-1
clone size: few
D gene: TRBD2
CDR3 protein: CASSVGAGGGNEQFF
CDR3 DNA: TGTGCCAGCAGCGTAGGCGCGGGAGGAGGGAATGAGCAGTTCTTC

V gene: TRBV3-1
J gene: TRBJ2-7
clone size: many
D gene: -
CDR3 protein: CASSQDTGKEQYF
CDR3 DNA: TGTGCCAGCAGCCAAGATACAGGGAAAGAGCAGTACTTC

V gene: TRBV7-8
J gene: TRBJ2-2
clone size: few
D gene: -
CDR3 protein: CASSLWTSNTGELFF
CDR3 DNA: TGTGCCAGCAGCTTATGGACATCGAACACCGGGGAGCTGTTTTTT

V gene: TRBV2
J gene: TRBJ2-4
clone size: -
D gene: -
CDR3 protein: CASLPGPAKNIQYF
CDR3 DNA: TGTGCCAGCTTGCCGGGTCCAGCCAAAAACATTCAGTACTTC

V gene: TRBV19
J gene: TRBJ2-6
clone size: -
D gene: -
CDR3 protein: CASSPTGIPGSGANVLTF
CDR3 DNA: TGTGCCAGTAGCCCAACAGGGATTCCAGGCTCTGGGGCCAACGTCCTGACTTTC

V gene: TRBV3-1
J gene: TRBJ2-1
clone size: -
D gene: -
CDR3 protein: CASSQDRALARGEQFF
CDR3 DNA: TGTGCCAGCAGCCAAGATAGGGCCCTAGCCAGAGGTGAGCAGTTCTTC

V gene: TRBV24-1
J gene: TRBJ2-7
clone size: -
D gene: -
CDR3 protein: CATKRDGYNEQYF
CDR3 DNA: TGTGCCACCAAAAGGGACGGATACAATGAGCAGTACTTC

V gene: TRBV5-1
J gene: TRBJ2-1
clone size: -
D gene: TRBD1
CDR3 protein: CASSRDRGGGEQFF
CDR3 DNA: TGCGCCAGCAGCCGGGACAGGGGAGGTGGTGAGCAGTTCTTC